One T cell receptor beta chain is described in this entry. Its recognized antigen is unknown. One base away there is no much larger clone; base qualities are not given. For CDR1 and CDR2, the germline V gene lists SGDLS and YYNGEE. Clipping removes 3 bases from V and 0 bases from J, with 7 as the unmatched junction base count. The CDR3 contains 18 residues, cysteine and phenylalanine counted. Only the CDR3 region is kept as DNA, spanning 54 bases read in frame from base 1. Participants in the prospective study were enrolled through a virtual design, were aged roughly 18 to 100 years, and lived in 24 United States geographic areas. In the prospective study, cohorts were assigned on the basis of participant-reported clinical history obtained from a screening survey and a study questionnaire. Each participant in the prospective study had whole blood, serum and a nasopharyngeal or oropharyngeal swab collected by mobile phlebotomists. Prospective study participants could optionally give additional blood draws and questionnaires over an approximately two-month period. Before DNA extraction, blood samples from the prospective study were shipped at room temperature or frozen.

The data originate from a study of blood T cell repertoires in COVID-19 (dated by TCRdb to about 2020). With respect to the entire study: Samples covering the acute and convalescent phases of COVID-19 were provided by collaborators in the United States, Italy and Spain. The material from the prospective study consisted of cDNA or gDNA derived from T cells, B-cell-depleted T cells, or PBMCs. The dataset comprised deeply sampled blood TCRbeta repertoires from subjects exposed to, actively infected with, or recovered from COVID-19. A freely available public database, intended as a resource for researchers studying the immune response to SARS-CoV-2, is where the repertoires were released. The samples were drawn from two sources: the first 160 participants of the ongoing ImmuneRACE study, and over 950 subjects contributed by 6 global collaborators. Sample metadata almost always included a de-identified subject ID, COVID-19 status, age in years and sex. Where HLA class I and class II types were available, the types were taken from metadata supplied by the sample provider, not from assay-based typing. Beyond this particular receptor, the publication reports: How much clinical and demographic metadata was included differed by source and by participant, and the metadata was provided uncurated.

TCRbeta CDR3 regions were amplified from genomic DNA using the immunoSEQ Assay, a bias-controlled multiplex PCR. For the original study's pipeline: Within the assay, amplification of reference gene primers was used to estimate how many nucleated cells each sample contained. Sequence reads were collapsed and filtered to measure the absolute abundance of every unique TCRbeta CDR3 rearrangement. Productive Simpson clonality was computed per sample as the square root of Simpson's diversity index over productive rearrangements. TCRdb took over this immuneACCESS table, retaining in-frame rearrangements with V and J assigned. Such tables are incomplete; in checked studies, under half of the missing clones stem from an unresolved V gene, and the remainder is unexplained. The V and J calls and clone size were taken over from that table, and D and trimming were inferred from the DNA. The sample table shows 300,000 to 400,000 clones, and 70% to 90% are seen once. The leading ten clones occupy roughly 4.2% of the sample.

This chain is built from TRBV9 and TRBJ2-5; 14 nucleotides in the junction match TRBD2. This sequence was found in a woman in her thirties or forties with acute COVID-19. Material: PBMCs or T cells enriched from blood (not recorded which). This receptor has the CDR3 CASSAGLAGGQYQETQYF. The DNA sequence follows: TGTGCCAGCAGCGCAGGACTAGCGGGAGGTCAGTACCAAGAGACCCAGTACTTC.